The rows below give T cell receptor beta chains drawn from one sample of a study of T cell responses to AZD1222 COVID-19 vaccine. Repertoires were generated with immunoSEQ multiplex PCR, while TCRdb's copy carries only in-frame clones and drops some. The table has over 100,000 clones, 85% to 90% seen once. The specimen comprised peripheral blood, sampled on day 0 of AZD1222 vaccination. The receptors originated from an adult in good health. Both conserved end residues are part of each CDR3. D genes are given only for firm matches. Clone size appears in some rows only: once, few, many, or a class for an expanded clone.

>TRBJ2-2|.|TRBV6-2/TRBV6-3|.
CASSYDAFRTVANTGELFF
TGTGCCAGCAGTTACGACGCTTTCAGGACAGTAGCGAACACCGGGGAGCTGTTTTTT
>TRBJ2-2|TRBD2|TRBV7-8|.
CASSLGAGGGGTGELFF
TGTGCCAGCAGCTTAGGAGCGGGAGGTGGGGGAACCGGGGAGCTGTTTTTT
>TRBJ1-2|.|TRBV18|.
CASGQGANYGYTF
TGTGCCAGCGGGCAGGGAGCTAACTATGGCTACACCTTC
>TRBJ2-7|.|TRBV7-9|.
CASTIGGRQRSYEQYF
TGTGCCAGTACAATCGGGGGCAGACAAAGATCCTACGAGCAGTACTTC
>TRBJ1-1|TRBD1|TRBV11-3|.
CASSLGRGLGTEAFF
TGTGCCAGCAGCTTGGGGAGGGGGCTTGGCACTGAAGCTTTCTTT
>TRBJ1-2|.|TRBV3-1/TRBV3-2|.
CASSPPAGVRAGYTF
TGTGCCAGCAGCCCCCCAGCGGGGGTTCGAGCCGGCTACACCTTC
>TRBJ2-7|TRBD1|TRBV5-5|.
CASRADRVAYEQYF
TGTGCCAGCAGGGCTGACAGGGTGGCCTACGAGCAGTACTTC
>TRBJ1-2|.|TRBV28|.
CASTLGRLYGYTF
TGTGCCAGCACCCTAGGACGGCTTTATGGCTACACCTTC
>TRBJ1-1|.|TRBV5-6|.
CASSVGLVNTEAFF
TGTGCCAGCAGCGTGGGACTCGTGAACACTGAAGCTTTCTTT
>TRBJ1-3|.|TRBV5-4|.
CASSLEGRTIPGNTIYF
TGTGCCAGCAGCTTGGAGGGACGTACTATCCCTGGAAACACCATATATTTT
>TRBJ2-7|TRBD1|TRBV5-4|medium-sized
CASSYAGTAVYEQYF
TGTGCCAGCAGCTATGCCGGGACAGCCGTCTACGAGCAGTACTTC
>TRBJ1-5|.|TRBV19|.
CASSIDRGRNQPQHF
TGTGCCAGTAGTATCGACCGGGGCCGAAATCAGCCCCAGCATTTT
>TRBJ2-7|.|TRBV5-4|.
CASSLGFEQYF
TGTGCCAGCAGCTTGGGGTTCGAGCAGTACTTC
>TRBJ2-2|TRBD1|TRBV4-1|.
CASSQEDRGHAGELFF
TGCGCCAGCAGCCAAGAGGACAGGGGGCATGCCGGGGAGCTGTTTTTT
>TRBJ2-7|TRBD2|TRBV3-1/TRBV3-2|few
CASSLAGRAGEQYF
TGTGCCAGCAGCCTTGCGGGGAGGGCGGGGGAGCAGTACTTC
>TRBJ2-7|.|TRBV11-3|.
CASSFVGHEQYF
TGTGCCAGCAGCTTCGTTGGTCACGAGCAGTACTTC
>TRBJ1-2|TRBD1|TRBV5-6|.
CASRTGSSGYTF
TGTGCCAGCAGGACAGGGTCGAGTGGCTACACCTTC
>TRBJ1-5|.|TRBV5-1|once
CASSLFSNQPQHF
TGCGCCAGCAGCTTGTTCAGCAATCAGCCCCAGCATTTT
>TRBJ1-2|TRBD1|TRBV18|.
CASSPSQGATYGYTF
TGTGCCAGCTCACCATCCCAGGGGGCTACCTATGGCTACACCTTC
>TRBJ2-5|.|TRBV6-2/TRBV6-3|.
CASSTGGETQYF
TGTGCCAGCAGTACCGGTGGAGAGACCCAGTACTTC
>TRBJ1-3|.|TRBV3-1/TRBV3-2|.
CASSLRTRGRGSRPNSGNTIYF
TGTGCCAGCAGCCTCCGTACCCGGGGGCGAGGATCTAGGCCAAACTCTGGAAACACCATATATTTT
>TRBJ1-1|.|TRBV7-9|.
CASSSTDEAFF
TGTGCCAGCAGCTCGACAGATGAAGCTTTCTTT
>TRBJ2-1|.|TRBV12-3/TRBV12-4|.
CASSLWSGEQFF
TGTGCCAGCAGTTTATGGTCAGGGGAGCAGTTCTTC
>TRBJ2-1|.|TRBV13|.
CASSSYEGSSYNEQFF
TGTGCCAGCAGCTCCTACGAAGGGAGCTCCTACAATGAGCAGTTCTTC
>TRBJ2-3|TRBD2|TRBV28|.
CASSRLAGVTQYF
TGTGCCAGCAGTAGACTAGCGGGAGTTACGCAGTATTTT
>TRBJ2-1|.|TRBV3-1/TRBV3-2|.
CASSQFIGSPNEQFF
TGTGCCAGCAGCCAATTTATCGGGAGCCCCAATGAGCAGTTCTTC
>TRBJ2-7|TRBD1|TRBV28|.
CASSLGQIYVEQYF
TGTGCCAGCAGTTTGGGACAGATCTACGTGGAGCAGTACTTC
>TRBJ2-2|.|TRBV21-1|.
CASSKIATGELFF
TGTGCCAGCAGCAAAATAGCCACCGGGGAGCTGTTTTTT
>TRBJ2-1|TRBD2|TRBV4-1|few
CASSSLGLAATSSYNEQFF
TGCGCCAGCAGCTCCCTGGGACTAGCGGCAACCAGCTCCTACAATGAGCAGTTCTTC
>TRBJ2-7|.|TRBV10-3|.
CAISPDFQTSHEQYF
TGTGCCATCAGCCCAGATTTCCAAACGTCCCACGAGCAGTACTTC
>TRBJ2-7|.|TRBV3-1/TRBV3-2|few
CASSQRQRLYEQYF
TGTGCCAGCAGCCAAAGGCAGCGCCTCTACGAGCAGTACTTC
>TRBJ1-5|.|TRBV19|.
CASTSQRTRHSNQPQHF
TGTGCCAGTACCTCACAGAGAACCCGGCATAGCAATCAGCCCCAGCATTTT
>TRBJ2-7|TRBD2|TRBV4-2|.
CASSQDRRDYNEQYF
TGTGCCAGCAGCCAAGATCGCCGGGACTACAACGAGCAGTACTTC
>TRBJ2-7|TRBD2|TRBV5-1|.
CASSPGTSGVEQYF
TGCGCCAGCAGCCCCGGGACTAGCGGGGTGGAGCAGTACTTC
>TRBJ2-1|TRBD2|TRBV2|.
CARTSGRAQSSYNEQFF
TGTGCCAGGACTAGCGGGAGGGCCCAAAGCTCCTACAATGAGCAGTTCTTC
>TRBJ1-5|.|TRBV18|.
CASSPLQIAGDQPQHF
TGTGCCAGCTCACCACTACAGATAGCAGGGGATCAGCCCCAGCATTTT
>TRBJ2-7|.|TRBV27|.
CASSPWDRAYEQYF
TGTGCCAGCAGTCCCTGGGACCGGGCCTACGAGCAGTACTTC
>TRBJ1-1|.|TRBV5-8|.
CASSPRARGWTEAFF
TGTGCCAGCAGCCCCCGAGCACGGGGATGGACTGAAGCTTTCTTT
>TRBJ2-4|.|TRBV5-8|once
CASSLEQLAKNIQYF
TGTGCCAGCAGCCTGGAGCAACTAGCCAAAAACATTCAGTACTTC
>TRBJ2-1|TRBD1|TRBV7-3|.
CASRLDRGSLNEQFF
TGTGCCAGCAGACTTGACAGGGGGTCGTTAAATGAGCAGTTCTTC
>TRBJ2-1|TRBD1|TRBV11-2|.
CASSRTGTRNEQFF
TGTGCCAGCAGCCGGACAGGGACGAGAAATGAGCAGTTCTTC
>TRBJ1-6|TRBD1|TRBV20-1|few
CSASQGATDSPLHF
TGCAGTGCTAGTCAGGGGGCTACGGATTCACCCCTCCACTTT
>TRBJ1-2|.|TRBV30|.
CAWHRPREGGYTF
TGTGCCTGGCACAGGCCTCGGGAGGGAGGCTACACCTTC
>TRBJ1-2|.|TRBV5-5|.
CASSLGGQSTFYGYTF
TGTGCCAGCAGCTTGGGGGGCCAATCAACCTTCTATGGCTACACCTTC
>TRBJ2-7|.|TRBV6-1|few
CASSEVLDYPSGEQYF
TGTGCCAGCAGTGAAGTACTGGACTACCCCTCCGGCGAGCAGTACTTC
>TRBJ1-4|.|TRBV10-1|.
CASSDGAVGNEKLFF
TGCGCCAGCAGTGACGGGGCAGTGGGTAATGAAAAACTGTTTTTT
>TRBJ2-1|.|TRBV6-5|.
CASTLGSTINNEQFF
TGTGCCAGCACTCTTGGGTCGACTATTAACAATGAGCAGTTCTTC
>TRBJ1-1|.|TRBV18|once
CASSPLGEGPMNTEAFF
TGTGCCAGCTCACCACTCGGCGAGGGTCCAATGAACACTGAAGCTTTCTTT
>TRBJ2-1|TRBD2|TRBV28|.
CASSPAGTSSYEQFF
TGTGCCAGCAGTCCGGCCGGGACTAGCTCATATGAGCAGTTCTTC
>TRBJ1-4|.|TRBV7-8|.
CASSLPGATNEKLFF
TGTGCCAGCAGCTTACCGGGGGCAACTAATGAAAAACTGTTTTTT
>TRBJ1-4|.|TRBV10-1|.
CASSETQGPPATNEKLFF
TGCGCCAGCAGTGAGACCCAGGGCCCGCCAGCAACTAATGAAAAACTGTTTTTT
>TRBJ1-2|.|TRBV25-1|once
CASSAGSDRGYTF
TGTGCCAGCAGTGCGGGGTCCGATCGAGGCTACACCTTC
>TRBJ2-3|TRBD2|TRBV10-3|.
CAISAPAGRTSGRSSTDTQYF
TGTGCCATCAGTGCCCCGGCAGGTCGGACTAGCGGGAGGTCAAGCACAGATACGCAGTATTTT
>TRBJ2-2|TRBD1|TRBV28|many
CASSPWDRGLSGELFF
TGTGCCAGCTCACCCTGGGACAGGGGGCTATCCGGGGAGCTGTTTTTT